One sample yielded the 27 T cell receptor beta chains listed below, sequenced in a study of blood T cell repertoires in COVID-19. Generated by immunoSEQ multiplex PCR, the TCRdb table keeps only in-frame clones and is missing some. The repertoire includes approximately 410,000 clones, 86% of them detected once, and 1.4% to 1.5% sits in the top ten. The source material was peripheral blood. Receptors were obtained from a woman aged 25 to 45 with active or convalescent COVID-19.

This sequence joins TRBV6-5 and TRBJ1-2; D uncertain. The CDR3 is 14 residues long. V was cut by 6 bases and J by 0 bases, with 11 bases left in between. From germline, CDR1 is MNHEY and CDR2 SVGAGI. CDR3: CASRTPGSNYGYTF. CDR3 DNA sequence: TGTGCCAGCAGGACGCCGGGATCTAACTATGGCTACACCTTC.

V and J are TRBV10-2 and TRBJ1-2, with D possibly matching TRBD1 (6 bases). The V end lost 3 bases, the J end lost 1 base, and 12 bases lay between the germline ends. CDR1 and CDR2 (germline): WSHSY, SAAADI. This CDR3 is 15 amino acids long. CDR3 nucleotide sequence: TGCGCCAGCAGTGACCTGGGGGCGGTTAACTATGGCTACACCTTC. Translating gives CASSDLGAVNYGYTF.

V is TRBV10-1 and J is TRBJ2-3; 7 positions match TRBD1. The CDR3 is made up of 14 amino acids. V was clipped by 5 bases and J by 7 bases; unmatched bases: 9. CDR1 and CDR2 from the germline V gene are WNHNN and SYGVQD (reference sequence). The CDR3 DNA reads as TGCGCCAGCAGTAGGTCAGGGGGAGAGAATACGCAGTATTTT. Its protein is CASSRSGGENTQYF.

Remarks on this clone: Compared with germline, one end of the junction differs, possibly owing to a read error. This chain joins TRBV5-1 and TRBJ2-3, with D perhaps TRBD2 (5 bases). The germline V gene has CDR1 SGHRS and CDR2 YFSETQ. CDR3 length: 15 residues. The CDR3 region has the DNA TGCGCCAGCAGCTTGGTGCTAGGGAGCACGGATACGCAGTATTTT. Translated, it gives CASSLVLGSTDTQYF.

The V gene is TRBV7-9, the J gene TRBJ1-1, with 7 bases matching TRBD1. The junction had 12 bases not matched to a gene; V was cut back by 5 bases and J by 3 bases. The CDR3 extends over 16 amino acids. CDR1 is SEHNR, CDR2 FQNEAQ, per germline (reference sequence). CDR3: CASSPAKDRAYTEAFF. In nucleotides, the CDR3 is TGTGCCAGCAGCCCAGCGAAAGACAGGGCGTACACTGAAGCTTTCTTT.

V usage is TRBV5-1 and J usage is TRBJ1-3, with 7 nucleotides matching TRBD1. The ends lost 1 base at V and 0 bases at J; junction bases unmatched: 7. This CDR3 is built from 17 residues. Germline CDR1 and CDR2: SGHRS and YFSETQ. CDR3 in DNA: TGCGCCAGCAGCTTGCAGACAGGGCCCACCTCTGGAAACACCATATATTTT. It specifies CASSLQTGPTSGNTIYF.

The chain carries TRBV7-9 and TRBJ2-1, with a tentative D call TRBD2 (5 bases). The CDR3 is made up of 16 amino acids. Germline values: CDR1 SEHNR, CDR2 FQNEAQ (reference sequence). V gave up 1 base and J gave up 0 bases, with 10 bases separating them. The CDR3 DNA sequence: TGTGCCAGCAGCTTAGGCCTAGCCAGCTCCTACAATGAGCAGTTCTTC. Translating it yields CASSLGLASSYNEQFF.

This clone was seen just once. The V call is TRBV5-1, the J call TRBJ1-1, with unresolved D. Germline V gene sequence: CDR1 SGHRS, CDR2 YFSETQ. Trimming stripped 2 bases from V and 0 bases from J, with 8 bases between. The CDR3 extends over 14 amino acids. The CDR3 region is CASSFLGMNTEAFF. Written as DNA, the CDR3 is TGCGCCAGCAGCTTCCTGGGCATGAACACTGAAGCTTTCTTT.

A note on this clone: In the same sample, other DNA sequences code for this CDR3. The CDR3 bases are TGTGCCAGCAGCGTAGGACAGGGGAGCTATGGCTACACCTTC. This sequence encodes CASSVGQGSYGYTF. The chain is built from TRBV9 and TRBJ1-2; 8 nucleotides agree with TRBD1. The germline V gene encodes CDR1 SGDLS and CDR2 YYNGEE. The trim removed 0 bases at V and 4 bases at J, leaving 2 bases unmatched. CDR3 size: 14 residues.

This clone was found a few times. In DNA form, the CDR3 reads TGTGCCAGCAGAAGGACTTCATCAGATACGCAGTATTTT. Its protein is CASRRTSSDTQYF. This chain uses TRBV6-5 with TRBJ2-3; D is possibly TRBD2 (5 bases). Per the germline V gene, CDR1 is MNHEY and CDR2 is SVGAGI. V was cut by 6 bases and J by 4 bases, with 11 bases left in between. The CDR3 length is 13 residues.

The CDR3, as DNA: TGTGCCAGCAGGAAGGACACGGAAGGCTACACCTTC. Residues: CASRKDTEGYTF. V usage is TRBV2 and J usage is TRBJ1-2, with a possible D match to TRBD1 (5 bases). Germline lookup yields CDR1 SNHLY and CDR2 FYNNEI. CDR3 size: 12 residues. V was clipped by 6 bases and J by 8 bases, with 13 bases between them.

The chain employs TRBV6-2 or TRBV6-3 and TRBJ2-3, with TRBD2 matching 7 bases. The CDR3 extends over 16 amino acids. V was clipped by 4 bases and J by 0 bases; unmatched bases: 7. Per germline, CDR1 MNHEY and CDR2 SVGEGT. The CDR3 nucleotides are TGTGCCAGCAGTTCCCTGGTGGGGGGGAGCACAGATACGCAGTATTTT. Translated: CASSSLVGGSTDTQYF.

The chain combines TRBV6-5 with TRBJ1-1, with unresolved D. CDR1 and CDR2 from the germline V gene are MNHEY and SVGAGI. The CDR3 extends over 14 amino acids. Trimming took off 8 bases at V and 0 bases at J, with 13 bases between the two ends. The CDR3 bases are TGTGCCAGCCCCCCGGCGGGTATGAACACTGAAGCTTTCTTT. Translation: CASPPAGMNTEAFF.

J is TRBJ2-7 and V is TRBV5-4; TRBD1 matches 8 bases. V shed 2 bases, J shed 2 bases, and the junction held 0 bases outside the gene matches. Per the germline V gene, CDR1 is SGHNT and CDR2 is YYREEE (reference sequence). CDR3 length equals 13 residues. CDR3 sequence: CASSLQGAYEQYF. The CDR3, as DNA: TGTGCCAGCAGCTTACAGGGGGCCTACGAGCAGTACTTC. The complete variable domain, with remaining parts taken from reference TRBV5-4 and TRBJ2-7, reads ETGVTQSPTHLIKTRGQQVTLRCSSQSGHNTVSWYQQALGQGPQFIFQYYREEENGRGNFPPRFSGLQFPNYSSELNVNALELDDSALYLCASSLQGAYEQYFGPGTRLTVT.

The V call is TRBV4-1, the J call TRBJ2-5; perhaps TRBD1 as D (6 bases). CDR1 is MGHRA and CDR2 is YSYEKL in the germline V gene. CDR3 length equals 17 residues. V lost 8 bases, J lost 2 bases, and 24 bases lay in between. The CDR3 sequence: CASGIFQPGHSQETQYF. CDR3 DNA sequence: TGCGCCAGCGGAATCTTTCAGCCGGGACACTCACAAGAGACCCAGTACTTC.

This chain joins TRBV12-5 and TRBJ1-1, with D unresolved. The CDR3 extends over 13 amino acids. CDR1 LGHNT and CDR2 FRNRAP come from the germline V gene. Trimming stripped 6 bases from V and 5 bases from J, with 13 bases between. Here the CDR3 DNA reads TGTGCTAGTGGGCTCGCGGGTTGGACTGAAGCTTTCTTT. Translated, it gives CASGLAGWTEAFF.

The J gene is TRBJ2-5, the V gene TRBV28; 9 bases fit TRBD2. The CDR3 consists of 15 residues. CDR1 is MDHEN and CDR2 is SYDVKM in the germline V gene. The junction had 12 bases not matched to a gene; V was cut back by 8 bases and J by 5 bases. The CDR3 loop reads CASLFAGGPEETQYF. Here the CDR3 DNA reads TGTGCCAGCTTGTTTGCGGGAGGGCCAGAGGAGACCCAGTACTTC.

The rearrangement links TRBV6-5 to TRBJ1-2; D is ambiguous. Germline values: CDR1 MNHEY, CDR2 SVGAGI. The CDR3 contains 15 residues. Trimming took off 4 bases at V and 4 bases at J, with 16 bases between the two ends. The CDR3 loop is CASSSGLWSIYGYTF. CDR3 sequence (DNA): TGTGCCAGCAGTTCGGGGTTATGGTCGATCTATGGCTACACCTTC.

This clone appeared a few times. CDR3 sequence reads: CASSARDRGYPYEQYF. The CDR3 coding sequence is TGTGCCAGCAGCGCCCGGGACAGGGGTTACCCCTACGAGCAGTACTTC. The V gene is TRBV5-8, the J gene TRBJ2-7, with 10 bases identical to TRBD1. The CDR3 is 16 residues long. CDR1 and CDR2 from the germline V gene are SGHTS and YDEGEE. V shed 4 bases, J shed 2 bases, and the junction held 9 bases outside the gene matches.

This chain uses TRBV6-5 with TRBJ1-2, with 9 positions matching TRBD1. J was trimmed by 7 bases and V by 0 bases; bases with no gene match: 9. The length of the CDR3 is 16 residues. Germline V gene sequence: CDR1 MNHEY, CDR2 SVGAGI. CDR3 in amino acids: CASSYSSGTGTSGYTF. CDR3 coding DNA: TGTGCCAGCAGTTACTCTTCCGGGACAGGGACGTCTGGCTACACCTTC.

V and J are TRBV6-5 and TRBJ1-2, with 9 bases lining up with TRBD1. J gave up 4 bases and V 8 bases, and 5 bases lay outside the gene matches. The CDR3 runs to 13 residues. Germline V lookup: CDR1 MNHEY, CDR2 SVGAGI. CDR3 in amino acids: CASLGTGRYGYTF. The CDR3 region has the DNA TGTGCCAGCCTCGGGACAGGGCGCTATGGCTACACCTTC.

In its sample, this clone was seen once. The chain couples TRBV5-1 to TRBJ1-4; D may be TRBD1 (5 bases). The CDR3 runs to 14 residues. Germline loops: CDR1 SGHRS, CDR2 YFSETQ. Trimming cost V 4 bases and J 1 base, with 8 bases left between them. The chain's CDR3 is CASSEQGTNEKLFF. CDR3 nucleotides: TGCGCCAGCAGCGAGCAGGGAACTAATGAAAAACTGTTTTTT.

The CDR3 loop reads CASSLIGQAGVNGELFF. CDR3 bases: TGTGCCAGCAGCTTAATCGGGCAAGCGGGGGTAAACGGGGAGCTGTTTTTT. This chain links TRBV7-9 with TRBJ2-2, with 8 nucleotides matching TRBD2. This CDR3 has 17 amino acids. Germline V CDR1 and CDR2: SEHNR, FQNEAQ (reference sequence). J gave up 7 bases and V 2 bases, and 12 bases lay outside the gene matches. The full variable domain, completed using reference TRBV7-9 and TRBJ2-2, is DTGVSQNPRHKITKRGQNVTFRCDPISEHNRLYWYRQTLGQGPEFLTYFQNEAQLEKSRLLSDRFSAERPKGSFSTLEIQRTEQGDSAMYLCASSLIGQAGVNGELFFGEGSRLTVL.

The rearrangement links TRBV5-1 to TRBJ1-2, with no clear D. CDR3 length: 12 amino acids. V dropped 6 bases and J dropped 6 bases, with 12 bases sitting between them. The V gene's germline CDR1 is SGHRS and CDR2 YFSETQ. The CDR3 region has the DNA TGCGCCAGCAATCAGGACGGGGATGGCTACACCTTC. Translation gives CASNQDGDGYTF.

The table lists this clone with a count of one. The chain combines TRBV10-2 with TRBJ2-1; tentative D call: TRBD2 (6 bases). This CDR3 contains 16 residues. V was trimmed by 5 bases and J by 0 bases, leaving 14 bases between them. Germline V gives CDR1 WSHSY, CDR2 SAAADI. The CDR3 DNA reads TGCGCCAGCAGTAAGGCGGGCGGGGTCTCCTACAATGAGCAGTTCTTC. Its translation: CASSKAGGVSYNEQFF.

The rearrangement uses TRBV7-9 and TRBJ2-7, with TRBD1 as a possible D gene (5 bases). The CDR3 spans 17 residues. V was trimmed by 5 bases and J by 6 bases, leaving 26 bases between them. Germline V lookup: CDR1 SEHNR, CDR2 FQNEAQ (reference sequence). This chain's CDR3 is CASSRQVGRAVVSEQYF. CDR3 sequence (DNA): TGTGCCAGCAGCCGGCAGGTGGGCAGGGCGGTAGTCAGCGAGCAGTACTTC.

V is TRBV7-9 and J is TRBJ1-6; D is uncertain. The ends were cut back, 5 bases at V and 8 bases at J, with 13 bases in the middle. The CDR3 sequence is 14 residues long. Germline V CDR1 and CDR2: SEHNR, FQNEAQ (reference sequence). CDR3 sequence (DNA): TGTGCCAGCAGCCCCGGGATGCCCGATTCACCCCTCCACTTT. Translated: CASSPGMPDSPLHF.